Shown below are 14 T cell receptor beta chains from a single sample sequenced in a study of control samples from healthy donors and cancer patients. Sequenced by immunoSEQ multiplex PCR; TCRdb stores in-frame clones only, minus some. The repertoire consists of under 85,000 clones, with 80% to 95% occurring once and the leading ten covering around 1.3%. The sequencing input was PBMCs. All receptors come from a woman aged 40 to 50 with lung cancer.

The chain links TRBV11-2 to TRBJ2-1, with D possibly TRBD2 on 6 matching bases. Between the trimmed V and J ends, which lost 2 bases and 8 bases, there was a span of 13 bases. In germline, CDR1 is SGHAT, CDR2 FQNNGV. The CDR3 consists of 14 residues. CDR3 coding DNA: TGTGCCAGCAGCTTAACCCCAGCGGGCGATGAGCAGTTCTTC. Translated, it gives CASSLTPAGDEQFF. Together with reference TRBV11-2 and TRBJ2-1, the CDR3 gives the full variable domain: EAGVAQSPRYKIIEKRQSVAFWCNPISGHATLYWYQQILGQGPKLLIQFQNNGVVDDSQLPKDRFSAERLKGVDSTLKIQPAKLEDSAVYLCASSLTPAGDEQFFGPGTRLTVL.

The V and J genes are TRBV19 and TRBJ1-5; TRBD1 aligns across 7 bases. The V segment lost 4 bases and the J segment 1 base; nucleotides outside the gene matches: 10. CDR1 and CDR2 from the germline V gene are LNHDA and SQIVND (reference sequence). The CDR3 is 17 amino acids. This chain's CDR3 is CASSTPTDRLSNQPQHF. CDR3 bases: TGTGCCAGTAGTACCCCCACGGACAGGCTAAGCAATCAGCCCCAGCATTTT.

The table lists this clone with a count of one. The chain is built from TRBV10-3 and TRBJ2-5; D not resolved. Germline V gene sequence: CDR1 ENHRY, CDR2 SYGVKD. The CDR3 has 15 residues. The germline V and J ends were trimmed by 6 bases and 2 bases, with 16 bases remaining between them. The CDR3 coding sequence is TGTGCCATCAGCGGATACAGATCCTCTCAAGAGACCCAGTACTTC. Its translation: CAISGYRSSQETQYF.

The chain's CDR3 is CASSSLIGDQPQHF. CDR3 nucleotide sequence: TGTGCCAGCAGTTCCCTTATTGGGGATCAGCCCCAGCATTTT. The chain links TRBV6-5 to TRBJ1-5; D unclear. V lost 4 bases to trimming and J lost 5 bases, with 12 bases between them. Germline V gives CDR1 MNHEY, CDR2 SVGAGI. The CDR3 has 14 residues.

This chain links TRBV12-3 or TRBV12-4 with TRBJ2-6; D not certain. The CDR3 consists of 13 residues. The V and J ends lost 4 bases and 4 bases respectively, with 5 bases between them. The CDR3 loop reads CASSSSGANVLTF. CDR3 DNA sequence: TGTGCCAGCAGTTCCTCCGGGGCCAACGTCCTGACTTTC.

The chain joins TRBV7-9 to TRBJ1-2, with D unresolved. Deletions cut 7 bases from V and 5 bases from J, with 14 bases between. Germline values: CDR1 SEHNR, CDR2 FQNEAQ (reference sequence). The CDR3 loop spans 13 amino acids. The CDR3 nucleotides read TGTGCCAGCACCTCCAGCGGGATTTATGGCTACACCTTC. Its protein is CASTSSGIYGYTF. Using reference TRBV7-9 and TRBJ1-2 for the parts outside the CDR3, the full variable domain is DTGVSQNPRHKITKRGQNVTFRCDPISEHNRLYWYRQTLGQGPEFLTYFQNEAQLEKSRLLSDRFSAERPKGSFSTLEIQRTEQGDSAMYLCASTSSGIYGYTFGSGTRLTVV.

This clone was seen a few times. This rearrangement joins TRBV29-1 to TRBJ2-1, with TRBD2 as a possible D gene (6 bases). The V gene lost 7 bases and the J gene lost 0 bases, with 16 bases spanning the gap. The CDR3 loop spans 15 amino acids. CDR1 SQVTM and CDR2 ANQGSEA come from the germline V gene. CDR3: CSAGRGGASYNEQFF. CDR3 bases: TGCAGCGCCGGACGGGGCGGGGCCTCCTACAATGAGCAGTTCTTC.

The chain combines TRBV5-1 with TRBJ1-4, with 7 bases aligning to TRBD1. CDR3 length equals 15 residues. The ends lost 0 bases at V and 2 bases at J; junction bases unmatched: 1. CDR1 SGHRS and CDR2 YFSETQ come from the germline V gene. The DNA of the CDR3 is TGCGCCAGCAGCTTGGGGGGACAGACTAATGAAAAACTGTTTTTT. Encoded protein: CASSLGGQTNEKLFF.

The V and J genes are TRBV7-2 and TRBJ1-2, with 9 positions matching TRBD1. The germline gives CDR1 SGHTA, CDR2 FQGNSA. CDR3 length: 14 amino acids. The trim removed 4 bases at V and 4 bases at J, leaving 4 bases unmatched. The CDR3 DNA sequence: TGTGCCAGCAGCTGGGGACAGGGCACCTATGGCTACACCTTC. Translation: CASSWGQGTYGYTF.

V usage is TRBV19 and J usage is TRBJ1-2; 9 bases map to TRBD1. V gave up 6 bases and J gave up 6 bases; unmatched junction bases: 8. The CDR3 is 14 residues long. Germline CDR1 and CDR2: LNHDA and SQIVND (reference sequence). This CDR3 is CASRKQGASDGYTF. The CDR3 nucleotides are TGTGCCAGTAGGAAACAGGGGGCCTCGGATGGCTACACCTTC.

The genes are TRBV12-5 and TRBJ2-5, with D perhaps being TRBD1 or TRBD2 (6 bases each). Per germline, CDR1 LGHNT and CDR2 FRNRAP. V lost 3 bases, J lost 0 bases, and 23 bases lay in between. CDR3 length: 19 residues. The CDR3 sequence: CASGFPTEGESTYQETQYF. As DNA, the CDR3 is TGTGCTAGTGGTTTCCCCACGGAGGGGGAGTCAACGTACCAAGAGACCCAGTACTTC.

This chain links TRBV4-2 with TRBJ1-1; a possible D gene is TRBD1 (6 bases). The CDR3 length is 15 residues. Trimming stripped 1 base from V and 5 bases from J, with 14 bases between. Germline V gene data show CDR1 as LGHNA and CDR2 as YNFKEQ. This CDR3 reads CASSQVVRGDTEAFF. DNA of the CDR3: TGTGCCAGCAGCCAAGTGGTCAGGGGAGATACTGAAGCTTTCTTT.

The rearrangement links TRBV7-9 to TRBJ2-7; D is perhaps TRBD2 (7 bases). Trimming stripped 1 base from V and 4 bases from J, with 11 bases between. The CDR3 length is 14 residues. Germline values: CDR1 SEHNR, CDR2 FQNEAQ (reference sequence). In DNA form, the CDR3 reads TGTGCCAGCAGCTTAGTTGCGGGGGCGTACGAGCAGTACTTC. This gives the protein CASSLVAGAYEQYF.

This clone was counted once. The chain has TRBV29-1 and TRBJ2-1, with D unresolved. The CDR3 length is 13 residues. Germline V gives CDR1 SQVTM, CDR2 ANQGSEA. V was pared by 7 bases and J by 0 bases, with 10 bases between. For the CDR3, the DNA is TGCAGCGCCGCCCCCCCCTCCTACAATGAGCAGTTCTTC. Amino acid sequence: CSAAPPSYNEQFF.